This is a list of T cell receptor beta chains from one sample in a study of chemoradiotherapy in HPV16-positive cancers. This table comes from immunoSEQ multiplex PCR, and its TCRdb copy is limited to in-frame clones, with some not included. Of some 12,000 clones listed, around 90% were seen once; the top ten hold roughly 2.5%. The sample was taken from a patient who underwent chemoradiotherapy. The receptors were sampled from a human donor with HPV-associated anogenital cancer. Each CDR3 is given without its conserved first and last residue. Expanded clones are given a class, and other clones once, few, many or no size at all.

size,J,V,CDR3
NA,TRBJ1-1,TRBV14,ASSQDKGVYTEAF
NA,TRBJ2-7,TRBV6-5,ASSSVGTAYEQY
NA,TRBJ1-1,TRBV19,ASSGLQSMSLNTEAF
NA,TRBJ2-7,TRBV14,ASSQNRIKPGQGSYEQY
few,TRBJ1-2,TRBV7-2,ASSQDSLGGYT
NA,TRBJ2-1,TRBV14,ASSQDFRRSEQF
NA,TRBJ1-1,TRBV5-1,ASSLGPQLEAF
NA,TRBJ2-5,TRBV5-1,ASSLGLGGLETQY
NA,TRBJ2-5,TRBV7-2,ASSLDGRGQETQY
NA,TRBJ1-2,TRBV7-9,ASSLTGSNYGYT
NA,TRBJ2-1,TRBV2,ASSFTGSSYNEQF
NA,TRBJ1-1,TRBV6-5,ASSYSGTALNTEAF
NA,TRBJ1-5,TRBV6-1,ASSPLSGPELPQH
once,TRBJ1-4,TRBV10-1,ARAPFSATNEKLF
NA,TRBJ2-2,TRBV7-9,ASSPQGRNTGELF
NA,TRBJ2-2,TRBV6-5,ASSYGTSNTGELF
NA,TRBJ1-2,TRBV6-1,ASSELTGASYGYT
once,TRBJ2-7,TRBV5-8,ASSSRGDLLDEQY
NA,TRBJ2-1,TRBV6-5,ASSKGLAGHNEQF
NA,TRBJ2-7,TRBV5-8,ASTLRPTAYEQY
NA,TRBJ2-3,TRBV11-2,ASSFLTDTQY
NA,TRBJ1-3,TRBV16,ASSQFAGQGSSGNTIY
NA,TRBJ1-3,TRBV9,ASSVAGAGNTIY
NA,TRBJ1-2,TRBV6-7,ASIEGAWGNLYGYT
NA,TRBJ1-6,TRBV10-3,AISEGQGNSPLH
NA,TRBJ2-3,TRBV5-1,ASRGNTDTQY
NA,TRBJ2-3,TRBV5-4,ASSLDGTSGDTQY
NA,TRBJ2-7,TRBV11-2,ASTPTGFYEQY
NA,TRBJ2-7,TRBV10-1,ASSVGTGPYEQY
NA,TRBJ1-4,TRBV19,ASKGWTNEKLF
NA,TRBJ2-5,TRBV29-1,SATGTGWYEGWETQY
NA,TRBJ2-7,TRBV5-1,ASSFDRINEQY